This TCR beta chain comes out of a study of PD-L1 blockade in urothelial cancer. Study at large: Blood analysis was done at 3 weeks (second dose) and 6 weeks after treatment began.

CDR3 length: 14 amino acids. CDR1 is LNHDA and CDR2 is SQIVND in the germline V gene (reference sequence). V was trimmed by 8 bases and J by 4 bases, leaving 14 bases between them. The investigators introduced synthetic TCR analog templates into each PCR as spikes. TCRdb's copy holds only in-frame clones and misses some; the assay was immunoSEQ multiplex PCR. This sample yields roughly 100,000 clones, of which around four fifths are seen a single time; over 7.5% belongs to the top ten. This sample's time point: peripheral blood 6 weeks after treatment start. Diagnoses among patients were locally advanced or metastatic urothelial carcinoma. Pretreatment and on-treatment samples were taken, numbering 1 to 8 per patient.

The chain joins TRBV19 to TRBJ2-2; the D gene is possibly TRBD2 (6 bases). The sample here was PBMCs, taken around atezolizumab (anti-PD-L1) treatment. The sequence derives from a man aged 65 to 85 with urothelial cancer. CDR3 amino acids: CASVRTAGTGELFF. The CDR3 nucleotides read TGTGCCAGTGTCCGAACAGCGGGCACCGGGGAGCTGTTTTTT.